Listed below are T cell receptor beta chains from one sample, sequenced in a study of blood T cell repertoires in COVID-19. Using immunoSEQ multiplex PCR, the repertoire was profiled, and TCRdb retains in-frame clones only, with some absent. Of about 140,000 clones in the sample, roughly 84% were seen once. Material for sequencing was peripheral blood. These receptors were obtained from a woman aged 60 to 75 with acute or convalescent COVID-19. Both conserved end residues are part of each CDR3. The D gene is left open where the match is weak.

>TRBV15|TRBD2|TRBJ2-5
CATSGRGGQETQYF
>TRBV5-1|-|TRBJ1-2
CASSLGAGNGYTF
>TRBV12-5|-|TRBJ2-2
CASVGERAGTGELFF
>TRBV28|-|TRBJ1-1
CASSLSFRGGTEAFF
>TRBV30|TRBD2|TRBJ2-5
CAWSLTTAGGQRETQYF
>TRBV10-2|-|TRBJ2-3
CASSDVVRYPDTQYF
>TRBV7-2|TRBD2|TRBJ2-1
CASGLAGGQTEQFF
>TRBV29-1|-|TRBJ2-3
CSVEGPGFSGTDTQYF
>TRBV30|-|TRBJ1-4
CAWSGGGGEKLFF
>TRBV5-1|TRBD2|TRBJ2-1
CASSFSGGHLSSYNEQFF
>TRBV15|-|TRBJ1-3
CATSRNRGSGNTIYF
>TRBV27|TRBD1|TRBJ2-2
CASSLIGQGHGELFF
>TRBV4-3|TRBD2|TRBJ2-2
CASSRILAGANTGELFF
>TRBV5-1|-|TRBJ2-1
CASSSGWTSYNEQFF
>TRBV7-6|TRBD2|TRBJ2-2
CASSATSGGPGRNTGELFF
>TRBV6-5|-|TRBJ2-4
CASSSLAKNIQYF
>TRBV28|TRBD2|TRBJ2-3
CASSFDTGGTDTDTQYF
>TRBV7-7|-|TRBJ2-5
CASSLGRGQQETQYF
>TRBV18|-|TRBJ2-1
CASSPRDTYNEQFF
>TRBV6-2/TRBV6-3|-|TRBJ2-7
CASSYSNWARFYEQYF
>TRBV28|-|TRBJ2-6
CASSSTGTGANVLTF
>TRBV10-1|TRBD2|TRBJ2-1
CASSDTGGLYNEQFF
>TRBV5-1|TRBD1|TRBJ1-4
CASSLAPRGSNEKLFF
>TRBV11-2|-|TRBJ1-2
CASSEALVQMNYGYTF
>TRBV14|TRBD1|TRBJ2-2
CASSQAGRTGNTGELFF
>TRBV19|TRBD1|TRBJ1-1
CASTKGTELSEAFF
>TRBV5-1|TRBD1|TRBJ2-2
CASSMDRGPQVRELFF
>TRBV6-4|-|TRBJ1-1
CASSDHPGRSTEAFF
>TRBV4-2|TRBD1|TRBJ1-1
CASSQEGTGAGGEAFF
>TRBV6-5|-|TRBJ1-1
CASSRRRNTEAFF
>TRBV4-2|TRBD1|TRBJ1-5
CASSQDGDRVGQPQHF
>TRBV6-5|TRBD1|TRBJ2-7
CASSLRQGTYEQYF
>TRBV27|-|TRBJ2-1
CASSFSGGFEQFF
>TRBV5-1|-|TRBJ1-1
CASSLDGRPNTEAFF
>TRBV11-3|-|TRBJ1-4
CASSLAGSGKLFF
>TRBV12-5|-|TRBJ1-2
CASGFGGTYGYTF
>TRBV13|TRBD1|TRBJ2-6
CASSLLTGGANVLTF